The next 21 T cell receptor beta chains were all read from a single sample in a study of PD-1 and CTLA-4 blockade in melanoma. Method: immunoSEQ multiplex PCR; TCRdb's copy keeps in-frame clones and lacks some. The data contain about 21,000 clones, more than 70% of them singletons. The sample here was CD8+ T cells from peripheral blood, taken before anti-PD-1 treatment. The receptors shown here come from a human donor with melanoma.

The V gene is TRBV9, the J gene TRBJ2-1; D ambiguous. CDR3 length equals 12 residues. Deletions cut 7 bases from V and 5 bases from J, with 10 bases between. Germline assignment: CDR1 SGDLS and CDR2 YYNGEE. CDR3 loop: CASRGSDNEQFF. The CDR3 DNA reads as TGTGCCAGCCGCGGCAGCGACAATGAGCAGTTCTTC.

This chain uses TRBV27 with TRBJ2-1; tentative D call: TRBD2 (6 bases). The CDR3 runs 12 residues. V dropped 8 bases and J dropped 4 bases, with 9 bases sitting between them. Looked up from germline, CDR1 is MNHEY and CDR2 is SMNVEV (reference sequence). CDR3 DNA: TGTGCCAGCTGGGGGGATTACAATGAGCAGTTCTTC. It yields the protein CASWGDYNEQFF.

This clone was counted a single time. The CDR3 region has the DNA TGTGCCAGCAGCCCGGACAAAGCTAACTATGGCTACACCTTC. Encoded protein: CASSPDKANYGYTF. This sequence joins TRBV5-4 and TRBJ1-2, with TRBD1 as a possible D gene (5 bases). The CDR3 runs 14 residues. Germline CDR1 is SGHNT and CDR2 is YYREEE (reference sequence). The germline V and J ends were trimmed by 4 bases and 0 bases, with 10 bases remaining between them.

The rearrangement joins TRBV5-8 to TRBJ2-1; 7 nucleotides align to TRBD1. This CDR3 contains 15 residues. CDR1 is SGHTS, CDR2 YDEGEE, per germline. J was trimmed by 2 bases and V by 1 base; bases with no gene match: 3. CDR3 loop: CASSLNTGAYNEQFF. In DNA form, the CDR3 reads TGTGCCAGCAGCTTGAATACAGGGGCCTACAATGAGCAGTTCTTC. Looking up the rest from reference TRBV5-8 and TRBJ2-1 gives the full variable domain: EAGVTQSPTHLIKTRGQQATLRCSPISGHTSVYWYQQALGLGLQFLLWYDEGEERNRGNFPPRFSGRQFPNYSSELNVNALELEDSALYLCASSLNTGAYNEQFFGPGTRLTVL.

This clone appeared a single time. The genes are TRBV25-1 and TRBJ1-1, with TRBD1 identical over 8 bases. This CDR3 is built from 13 residues. The junction had 6 bases not matched to a gene; V was cut back by 2 bases and J by 10 bases. The germline CDR1 and CDR2 sequences are MGHDK and SYGVNS. The CDR3 sequence: CASSERQGRGAFF. The CDR3 DNA follows: TGTGCCAGCAGTGAAAGACAGGGGCGAGGAGCTTTCTTT.

The J gene is TRBJ2-2, the V gene TRBV12-3 or TRBV12-4; no clear D. V shed 2 bases and J shed 8 bases, with 3 bases lying between them. This CDR3 region has 11 residues. Written as DNA, the CDR3 is TGTGCCAGCAGTTTATCGGGGGAGCTGTTTTTT. As protein: CASSLSGELFF.

V usage is TRBV24-1 and J usage is TRBJ2-6, with TRBD2 identical over 8 bases. Germline V gene sequence: CDR1 KGHDR, CDR2 SFDVKD. The CDR3 is 19 residues long. With 3 bases clipped from V and 0 bases from J, the junction kept 9 bases outside the gene matches. As DNA, the CDR3 is TGTGCCACCAGTGATCGGGGGGGCGGACCGTTCTCTGGGGCCAACGTCCTGACTTTC. Amino acid sequence: CATSDRGGGPFSGANVLTF.

This rearrangement joins TRBV2 to TRBJ1-2; TRBD1 agrees at 10 bases. This CDR3 contains 13 residues. Looked up from germline, CDR1 is SNHLY and CDR2 is FYNNEI. The J segment lost 5 bases and the V segment lost 5 bases, leaving 2 bases of the junction unmatched. CDR3 coding DNA: TGTGCCAGCAGTCCGGGACAGGGGTATGGCTACACCTTC. It encodes CASSPGQGYGYTF.

The rearrangement uses TRBV7-6 and TRBJ1-1; D not certain. Germline V lookup: CDR1 SGHVS, CDR2 FNYEAQ. V shed 5 bases and J shed 2 bases, with 15 bases lying between them. CDR3 length: 15 residues. CDR3 sequence: CASSLSGWGNTEAFF. The DNA for the CDR3 is TGTGCCAGCAGCCTATCTGGATGGGGTAACACTGAAGCTTTCTTT.

This chain uses TRBV5-4 with TRBJ2-3, with D unclear. V was clipped by 0 bases and J by 4 bases, with 6 bases between them. The CDR3 sequence is 13 residues long. In germline, CDR1 is SGHNT, CDR2 YYREEE (reference sequence). CDR3 residues: CASSLDSPDTQYF. The CDR3 DNA reads as TGTGCCAGCAGCTTGGATTCCCCAGATACGCAGTATTTT.

The gene calls are TRBV18 and TRBJ2-1; D not resolved. Trimming took 3 bases from V and 0 from J, leaving 12 bases between them. This CDR3 spans 16 amino acids. CDR1 KGHSH and CDR2 LQKENI come from the germline V gene. In DNA, the CDR3 is TGTGCCAGCTCACCCGACGCCGACCGCTCCTACAATGAGCAGTTCTTC. This gives the protein CASSPDADRSYNEQFF.

The chain has TRBV7-6 and TRBJ1-2, with TRBD1 identical over 7 bases. V was pared by 5 bases and J by 5 bases, with 11 bases of the junction left unmatched. The CDR3 sequence is 15 residues long. CDR1 SGHVS and CDR2 FNYEAQ come from the germline V gene. CDR3 amino acids: CASSERQGTLYGYTF. The CDR3 bases are TGTGCCAGCAGCGAGCGACAGGGCACCCTATATGGCTACACCTTC. The variable domain in full, with the rest retrieved from reference TRBV7-6 and TRBJ1-2, is GAGVSQSPRYKVTKRGQDVALRCDPISGHVSLYWYRQALGQGPEFLTYFNYEAQQDKSGLPNDRFSAERPEGSISTLTIQRTEQRDSAMYRCASSERQGTLYGYTFGSGTRLTVV.

The rearrangement joins TRBV6-5 to TRBJ2-7, with D perhaps assigned TRBD1 or TRBD2 (5 bases each). V dropped 6 bases and J dropped 0 bases, with 15 bases sitting between them. This CDR3 contains 15 residues. Germline lookup yields CDR1 MNHEY and CDR2 SVGAGI. Here the CDR3 DNA reads TGTGCCAGCAGCTTCACTGGGGACCCCTCCTACGAGCAGTACTTC. It is translated as CASSFTGDPSYEQYF.

The chain carries TRBV2 and TRBJ2-1; 10 bases are a match to TRBD2. CDR1 is SNHLY, CDR2 FYNNEI, per germline. J was trimmed by 5 bases and V by 4 bases; bases with no gene match: 2. CDR3 length equals 14 residues. The CDR3 loop reads CASSVAGGNNEQFF. The CDR3 nucleotides are TGTGCCAGCAGTGTAGCGGGGGGAAACAATGAGCAGTTCTTC.

The chain uses TRBV27 and TRBJ2-7; D might be TRBD1 or TRBD2, each matching 6 bases. This CDR3 has 14 amino acids. The germline V gene has CDR1 MNHEY and CDR2 SMNVEV (reference sequence). Trimming cost V 0 bases and J 5 bases, with 11 bases left between them. CDR3 sequence (DNA): TGTGCCAGCAGTTTATCGAAGGGGGGCGACGAGCAGTACTTC. The encoded protein is CASSLSKGGDEQYF.

V and J are TRBV28 and TRBJ1-6; possibly TRBD1 for D (5 bases). Germline V CDR1 and CDR2: MDHEN, SYDVKM. V was pared by 3 bases and J by 9 bases, with 21 bases between. The CDR3 totals 17 residues. This chain's CDR3 is CASSFMEGWGTVSPLHF. For the CDR3, the DNA is TGTGCCAGCAGTTTTATGGAGGGGTGGGGTACTGTTTCACCCCTCCACTTT. The variable domain in full, with the rest retrieved from reference TRBV28 and TRBJ1-6, is DVKVTQSSRYLVKRTGEKVFLECVQDMDHENMFWYRQDPGLGLRLIYFSYDVKMKEKGDIPEGYSVSREKKERFSLILESASTNQTSMYLCASSFMEGWGTVSPLHFGNGTRLTVT.

This chain connects TRBV9 to TRBJ2-3; TRBD2 aligns across 10 bases. Per the germline V gene, CDR1 is SGDLS and CDR2 is YYNGEE. The length of the CDR3 is 18 residues. The ends lost 3 bases at V and 1 base at J; junction bases unmatched: 11. CDR3 protein: CASSGAPKRGGRTDTQYF. The CDR3 nucleotides are TGTGCCAGCAGCGGAGCCCCAAAGCGGGGGGGACGCACAGATACGCAGTATTTT.

The chain couples TRBV6-5 to TRBJ2-1; TRBD1 is a possible D gene (5 bases). The CDR3 extends over 14 amino acids. Between the trimmed V and J ends, which lost 7 bases and 3 bases, there was a span of 13 bases. Germline-derived CDR1 and CDR2 are MNHEY and SVGAGI. CDR3 residues: CASKTTESYNEQFF. The CDR3 coding sequence is TGTGCCAGCAAGACGACAGAAAGCTACAATGAGCAGTTCTTC.

This chain joins TRBV7-9 and TRBJ2-7; 7 nucleotides align to TRBD2. Germline trimming cut 6 bases from V and 5 bases from J; bases unmatched to any gene: 16. This CDR3 region has 16 residues. CDR1 is SEHNR and CDR2 is FQNEAQ in the germline V gene (reference sequence). Here the CDR3 reads CASSLPSGGQNHEQYF. The CDR3 nucleotides read TGTGCCAGCAGTCTTCCTTCGGGAGGCCAGAACCACGAGCAGTACTTC.

The chain is built from TRBV9 and TRBJ1-2, with unresolved D. Germline CDR1 SGDLS, CDR2 YYNGEE. The germline V and J ends were trimmed by 7 bases and 0 bases, with 4 bases remaining between them. The CDR3 runs 11 residues. CDR3 sequence: CASLSNYGYTF. The CDR3 DNA reads TGTGCCAGCTTATCTAACTATGGCTACACCTTC.

The chain links TRBV5-5 to TRBJ2-5; the match to TRBD1 covers 8 bases. The V and J ends lost 4 bases and 2 bases, in that order; junction bases with no gene match: 7. CDR1 is SGHKS, CDR2 YYEKEE, per germline (reference sequence). The length of the CDR3 is 15 residues. CDR3 sequence: CASSTRQGRQETQYF. The DNA for the CDR3 is TGTGCCAGCAGCACCCGACAGGGGAGGCAAGAGACCCAGTACTTC.